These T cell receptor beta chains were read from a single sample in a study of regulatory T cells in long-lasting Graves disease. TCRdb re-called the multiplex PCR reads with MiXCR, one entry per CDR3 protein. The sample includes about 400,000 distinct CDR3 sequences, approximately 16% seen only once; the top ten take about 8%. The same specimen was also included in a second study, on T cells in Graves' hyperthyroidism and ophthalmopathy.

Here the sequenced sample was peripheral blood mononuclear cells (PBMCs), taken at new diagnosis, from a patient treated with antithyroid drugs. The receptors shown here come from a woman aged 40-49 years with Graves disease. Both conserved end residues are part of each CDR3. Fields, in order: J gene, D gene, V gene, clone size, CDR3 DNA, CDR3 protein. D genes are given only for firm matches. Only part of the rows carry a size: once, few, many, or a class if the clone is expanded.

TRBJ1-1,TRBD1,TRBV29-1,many,TGCAGCGCTTGGACAGGGGGCCCGACGCGAATAGCTTTCTTT,CSAWTGGPTRIAFF
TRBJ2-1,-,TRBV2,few,TGTGCCACCAAGAAAGGGGTGGGTGAGCAGTTCTTC,CATKKGVGEQFF
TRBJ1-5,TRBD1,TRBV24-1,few,TGTGCCACCAGCCCACAGGGGGAAGATCAGCCCCAGCATTTT,CATSPQGEDQPQHF
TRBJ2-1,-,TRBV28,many,TGTGCCAGCAGTTTGACCGGGAGAGTTTCGTACAATGAGCAGTTCTTC,CASSLTGRVSYNEQFF
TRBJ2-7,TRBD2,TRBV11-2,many,TGTGCCAGCAGCCCCCCGGCGCGGGAGTACGAGCAGTACTTC,CASSPPAREYEQYF
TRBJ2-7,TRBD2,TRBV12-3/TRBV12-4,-,TGTGCCAGCAGCATGACTAGCGGCGACATGAACACTAACTTC,CASSMTSGDMNTNF
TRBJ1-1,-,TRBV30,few,TGTGCCTGGAACGACGGGGGTTACACTGAAGCTTTCTTT,CAWNDGGYTEAFF
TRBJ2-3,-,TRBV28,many,TGTGCCAGCAGAGGGGGGGATTGGGGCACAGATACGCAGTATTTT,CASRGGDWGTDTQYF
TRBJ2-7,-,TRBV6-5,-,TGTGCCAGCAGAGACTCGACTGTGCAGTACTTC,CASRDSTVQYF
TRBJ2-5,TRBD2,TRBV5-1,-,TGCGCCAGCAGCCCTAGCGGAATGAAAGAGACCCAGTACTTC,CASSPSGMKETQYF
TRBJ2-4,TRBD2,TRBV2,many,TGTGCCAGCAGTGAGCCCCCCAGCGGGAGCATGGACATTCAGTACTTC,CASSEPPSGSMDIQYF
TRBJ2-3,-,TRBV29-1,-,TGCAGCGTTGTTCAGGAAGACACAGATACGCAGTATTTT,CSVVQEDTDTQYF
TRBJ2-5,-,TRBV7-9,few,TGTGCCAGCAGCCTTACCCTACCGGAGACCCAGTACTTC,CASSLTLPETQYF
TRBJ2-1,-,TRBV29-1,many,TGCAGCGTTGGTTCAAATGAGCAGTTCTTC,CSVGSNEQFF
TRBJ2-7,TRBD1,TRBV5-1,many,TGCGCCAGCAGCTCGGGACAGGAGGTGTGGAACCGGGGCGAGCAGTACTTC,CASSSGQEVWNRGEQYF
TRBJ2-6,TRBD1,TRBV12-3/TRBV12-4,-,TGTGCCAGCAGTGGGGACGGGACAGGGGGAGCTGGGGCCAACGTCCTGACTTTC,CASSGDGTGGAGANVLTF
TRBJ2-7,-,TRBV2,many,TGTGCCAGCAGTGAGGGAAGGGACGGAGGGGAGCAGTACTTC,CASSEGRDGGEQYF
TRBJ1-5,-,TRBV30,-,TGTGCCTGGAGGGACCCAGGGGGCAATCAGCCCCAGCATTTT,CAWRDPGGNQPQHF
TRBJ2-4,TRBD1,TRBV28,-,TGTGCCAGCAGTGGGACAGAGGGTCGGAAAAACATTCAGTACTTC,CASSGTEGRKNIQYF
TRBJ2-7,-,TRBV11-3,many,TGTGCCAGCAGCCTTTACAGCTACGAGCAGTACTTC,CASSLYSYEQYF
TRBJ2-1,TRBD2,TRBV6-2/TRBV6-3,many,TGTGCCAGCAGTGATTGGACTAGCCCATCCTACAATGAGCAGTTCTTC,CASSDWTSPSYNEQFF
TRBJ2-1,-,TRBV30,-,TGTGCCTGGAATCCGGGTAAAGGGGAGCAGTTCTTC,CAWNPGKGEQFF